This T cell receptor beta chain emerged from a study of T cells after somatic rescue of genetic block (dated by TCRdb to 2020 to 2021). For the wider study: The study assessed how robust, over the long term, a T-cell system was when the system had developed through somatic rescue of a genetic block in T-cell development.

V has 3 bases trimmed and J has 2 bases trimmed; junction bases matching no gene number 10. There are 16 amino acids in the CDR3, from cysteine to phenylalanine inclusive. The entry retains the CDR3 DNA only, 48 bases that are in frame from base 1. The germline V gene provides CDR1 SGHRS and CDR2 YFSETQ. For this clone: There is no known antigen for this receptor. No much larger clone exists at a distance of one base, and base qualities are not known.

The method was the immunoSEQ multiplex PCR assay. The clones in this table, taken by TCRdb from immuneACCESS, are in-frame only. Not every clone is retained; where verified, under half of the shortfall comes from an unresolved V gene, and the cause of the rest is unknown. The sample yields some 70,000 clones; just over 90% were counted once. The ten most abundant clones make up 2.5% to 3% of the sample. The receptor chain draws on TRBV5-1 and TRBJ1-2, and TRBD1 aligns with 7 junction nucleotides. The TCR comes from a young man. Sequenced input: peripheral blood mononuclear cells (PBMCs). The nucleotide sequence is TGCGCCAGCAGCTCCCAGGGGGAGGACAGAAACTATGGCTACACCTTC. Translated, it gives CASSSQGEDRNYGYTF. Reference TRBV5-1 and TRBJ1-2 proteins supply the regions before and after the CDR3; the full variable domain is: KAGVTQTPRYLIKTRGQQVTLSCSPISGHRSVSWYQQTPGQGLQFLFEYFSETQRNKGNFPGRFSGRQFSNSRSEMNVSTLELGDSALYLCASSSQGEDRNYGYTFGSGTRLTVV.